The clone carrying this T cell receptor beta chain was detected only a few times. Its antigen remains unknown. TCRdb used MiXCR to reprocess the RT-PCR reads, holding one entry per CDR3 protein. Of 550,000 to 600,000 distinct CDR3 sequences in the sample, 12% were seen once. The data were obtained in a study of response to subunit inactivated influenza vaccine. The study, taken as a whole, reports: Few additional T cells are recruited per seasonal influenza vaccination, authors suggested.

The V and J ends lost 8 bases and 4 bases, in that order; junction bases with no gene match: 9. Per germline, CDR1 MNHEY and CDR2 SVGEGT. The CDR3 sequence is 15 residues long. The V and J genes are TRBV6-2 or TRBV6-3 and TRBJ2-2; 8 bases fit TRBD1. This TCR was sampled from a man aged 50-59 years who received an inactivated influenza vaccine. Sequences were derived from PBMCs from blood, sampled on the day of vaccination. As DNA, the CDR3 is TGTGCCAGCTGGCCGGGACAGGCCATCACCGGGGAGCTGTTTTTT. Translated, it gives CASWPGQAITGELFF.